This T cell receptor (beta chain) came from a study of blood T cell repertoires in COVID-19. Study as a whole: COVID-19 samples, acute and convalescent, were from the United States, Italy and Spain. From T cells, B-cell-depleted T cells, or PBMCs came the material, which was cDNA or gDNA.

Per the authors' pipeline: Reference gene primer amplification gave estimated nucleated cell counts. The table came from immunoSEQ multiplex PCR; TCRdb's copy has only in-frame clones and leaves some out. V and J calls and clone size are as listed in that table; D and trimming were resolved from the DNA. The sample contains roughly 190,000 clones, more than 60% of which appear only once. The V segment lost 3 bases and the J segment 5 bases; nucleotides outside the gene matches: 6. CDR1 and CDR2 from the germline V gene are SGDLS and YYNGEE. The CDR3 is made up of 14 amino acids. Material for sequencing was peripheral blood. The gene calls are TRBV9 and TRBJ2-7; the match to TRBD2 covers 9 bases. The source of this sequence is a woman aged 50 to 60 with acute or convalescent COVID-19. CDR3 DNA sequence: TGTGCCAGCAGCGCCCGAGCGGGGGGCGACGAGCAGTACTTC. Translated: CASSARAGGDEQYF.